These T cell receptor beta chains were read from a single sample in a study of T cells in Graves' hyperthyroidism and ophthalmopathy. MiXCR, run by TCRdb on the multiplex PCR reads, gives a single entry per CDR3 protein. The repertoire holds hundreds of thousands of distinct CDR3 sequences, with roughly 14% as singletons. Sequencing was carried out using blood. The receptors derive from a woman in her 40s with Graves' ophthalmopathy. The CDR3 runs from the conserved cysteine through the conserved F or W. A D gene is named only where the DNA matches it firmly. Size values are once, few and many counts, or a class for expanded clones, and some rows have none.

TRBJ2-7	TRBV27	TRBD2	few	CASSSSTSGGYEQYF	TGTGCCAGCAGCTCCTCCACTAGCGGAGGCTACGAGCAGTACTTC
TRBJ1-5	TRBV11-2	.	many	CASSLGSRDQPQHF	TGTGCCAGCAGCTTAGGTTCGAGAGATCAGCCCCAGCATTTT
TRBJ2-3	TRBV14	.	.	CASSQVIGDTQYF	TGTGCCAGCAGCCAAGTGATCGGAGATACGCAGTATTTT
TRBJ2-2	TRBV6-2/TRBV6-3	.	many	CASSYNWGGELFF	TGTGCCAGCAGTTACAACTGGGGGGGGGAGCTGTTTTTT
TRBJ2-4	TRBV28	TRBD1	.	CASSSGRQGPNIIQYF	TGTGCCAGCAGCTCGGGAAGACAGGGGCCCAATATCATTCAGTACTTC
TRBJ2-7	TRBV27	.	many	CASSPSYSYEQYF	TGTGCCAGCAGTCCCTCGTACAGCTACGAGCAGTACTTC
TRBJ1-5	TRBV4-3	.	few	CASSQDRWGNQPQHF	TGCGCCAGCAGCCAAGATCGTTGGGGTAATCAGCCCCAGCATTTT
TRBJ1-2	TRBV28	TRBD1	many	CASSPWDRGNYGYTF	TGTGCCAGCAGTCCTTGGGACAGGGGGAACTATGGCTACACCTTC
TRBJ2-2	TRBV7-9	TRBD2	many	CASRTSGTNTGELFF	TGTGCCAGCAGGACTAGCGGGACGAACACCGGGGAGCTGTTTTTT
TRBJ2-4	TRBV11-1	.	many	CASSRGGDVKNIQYF	TGTGCCAGCAGCCGGGGAGGAGATGTCAAAAACATTCAGTACTTC
TRBJ2-7	TRBV6-2/TRBV6-3	TRBD2	many	CASRSGTSLIHEQYF	TGTGCCAGCAGGTCCGGGACTAGCTTGATACACGAGCAGTACTTC
TRBJ2-7	TRBV7-2	TRBD1	.	CASSLGTGGFRFCNF	TGTGCCAGCAGCTTAGGGACAGGGGGTTTTCGTTTTTGTAACTTC
TRBJ2-7	TRBV27	.	.	CASRRGVFEQYF	TGTGCCAGTCGTAGGGGGGTGTTCGAGCAGTACTTC
TRBJ2-7	TRBV6-5	TRBD2	many	CASSFRTSGGYEQYF	TGTGCCAGCAGTTTTCGGACTAGCGGGGGGTACGAGCAGTACTTC
TRBJ2-7	TRBV19	TRBD2	many	CASSISPSGRFEQYF	TGTGCCAGTAGTATAAGTCCTAGCGGGAGGTTCGAGCAGTACTTC
TRBJ1-6	TRBV27	.	few	CASSWDSVNSPLHF	TGTGCCAGCTCTTGGGATTCAGTCAATTCACCCCTCCACTTT
TRBJ1-1	TRBV28	.	.	CASRPDPAGLNTEAFF	TGTGCCAGCCGACCTGACCCTGCGGGGCTGAACACTGAAGCTTTCTTT
TRBJ2-2	TRBV20-1	.	many	CSARDMEQTDTGELFF	TGCAGTGCTAGAGATATGGAGCAGACGGACACCGGGGAGCTGTTTTTT
TRBJ2-2	TRBV27	.	many	CASSFRRLTGELFF	TGTGCCAGCAGTTTCCGCAGGCTCACCGGGGAGCTGTTTTTT
TRBJ1-1	TRBV28	.	many	CASSYRLMNTEAFF	TGTGCCAGCAGTTACCGACTGATGAACACTGAAGCTTTCTTT
TRBJ2-2	TRBV29-1	.	many	CSVVVSDTGELFF	TGCAGCGTTGTTGTTAGTGACACCGGGGAGCTGTTTTTT
TRBJ1-5	TRBV6-1	.	many	CASTQPFGQPQHF	TGTGCCAGCACCCAACCCTTTGGGCAGCCCCAGCATTTT
TRBJ1-2	TRBV7-8	.	few	CASSLGGGSDYGYTF	TGTGCCAGCAGCTTAGGTGGGGGCTCGGACTATGGCTACACCTTC
TRBJ2-5	TRBV30	.	many	CAWRSPGGREETQYF	TGTGCCTGGCGCTCCCCCGGGGGGCGGGAAGAGACCCAGTACTTC
TRBJ2-7	TRBV11-2	TRBD2	many	CASSLGLAGGLYEQYF	TGTGCCAGCAGCCTCGGACTAGCGGGAGGACTCTACGAGCAGTACTTC
TRBJ2-7	TRBV11-2	TRBD1	many	CASSALQGAGEQYF	TGTGCCAGCAGCGCACTACAGGGGGCGGGGGAGCAGTACTTC
TRBJ2-5	TRBV7-9	.	.	CASSLWAGPQETQYF	TGTGCCAGCAGCTTATGGGCGGGGCCGCAAGAGACCCAGTACTTC
TRBJ1-2	TRBV20-1	TRBD1	many	CSAILRGQGSWYGYTF	TGCAGTGCCATCCTTCGCGGACAGGGGAGTTGGTATGGCTACACCTTC
TRBJ2-5	TRBV27	.	many	CASSPSLYQETQYF	TGTGCCAGCAGTCCATCCCTGTACCAAGAGACCCAGTACTTC
TRBJ2-5	TRBV3-1	.	.	CASSQRTDQETQYF	TGTGCCAGCAGCCAAAGGACAGACCAAGAGACCCAGTACTTC
TRBJ2-7	TRBV15	.	many	CATSRGTDWTYEQYF	TGTGCCACCAGCAGAGGCACCGACTGGACCTACGAGCAGTACTTC
TRBJ1-2	TRBV6-1	.	.	CASSEPRTGGARKGYTF	TGTGCCAGCAGTGAGCCTCGGACCGGGGGCGCACGAAAGGGCTACACCTTC
TRBJ2-2	TRBV28	TRBD2	many	CASTEPAGGTGELFF	TGTGCCAGCACCGAACCCGCGGGAGGCACCGGGGAGCTGTTTTTT
TRBJ2-7	TRBV7-2	.	few	CASSLTEYYEQYF	TGTGCCAGCAGCTTGACGGAGTACTACGAGCAGTACTTC
TRBJ2-5	TRBV28	TRBD2	many	CASSLPTAGGGETQYF	TGTGCCAGCAGTTTACCCACAGCGGGAGGAGGGGAGACCCAGTACTTC
TRBJ2-3	TRBV2	TRBD2	many	CASRLSGGSTDTQYF	TGTGCCAGCAGGCTTAGCGGGGGTAGCACAGATACGCAGTATTTT
TRBJ1-2	TRBV13	.	few	CASSLAQGRDYGYTF	TGTGCCAGCAGCTTAGCGCAGGGGAGGGACTATGGCTACACCTTC
TRBJ1-5	TRBV6-2/TRBV6-3	.	.	CASGNRSNQPQHF	TGTGCCAGCGGCAATCGCAGCAATCAGCCCCAGCATTTT
TRBJ2-7	TRBV7-2	.	many	CASSLWGDSYEQYF	TGTGCCAGCAGCCTTTGGGGGGACTCCTACGAGCAGTACTTC
TRBJ2-1	TRBV12-3/TRBV12-4	.	few	CASSLARGRDPSYNEQFF	TGTGCCAGCAGTTTAGCGAGGGGGCGGGATCCATCCTACAATGAGCAGTTCTTC
TRBJ2-5	TRBV5-8	TRBD2	many	CASSHIAGAQETQYF	TGTGCCAGCAGCCACATAGCGGGGGCCCAAGAGACCCAGTACTTC
TRBJ2-2	TRBV10-3	TRBD2	many	CAISEASGYTGELFF	TGTGCCATCAGTGAGGCTAGCGGCTACACCGGGGAGCTGTTTTTT
TRBJ2-6	TRBV20-1	.	many	CSARETGSGANVLTF	TGCAGTGCTAGGGAGACAGGTTCTGGGGCCAACGTCCTGACTTTC
TRBJ1-4	TRBV5-6	.	few	CASSFWRLASINEKLFF	TGTGCCAGCAGCTTCTGGCGCCTAGCTTCCATTAATGAAAAACTGTTTTTT
TRBJ2-5	TRBV6-5	TRBD1	many	CASSYTRTGGWLETQYF	TGTGCCAGCAGTTACACTCGGACAGGGGGCTGGCTGGAGACCCAGTACTTC
TRBJ1-1	TRBV12-3/TRBV12-4	.	many	CASSWWTEAFF	TGTGCCAGCAGTTGGTGGACTGAAGCTTTCTTT
TRBJ2-2	TRBV6-1	TRBD1	few	CASHRGAGELFF	TGTGCCAGTCACAGGGGTGCCGGGGAGCTGTTTTTT
TRBJ1-5	TRBV20-1	.	many	CSAREQGGNQPQHF	TGCAGTGCTAGAGAACAGGGAGGGAATCAGCCCCAGCATTTT